The source of this T cell receptor beta chain is a study of T cells in Graves' hyperthyroidism and ophthalmopathy. Study overall: Specimen type is peripheral blood, collected at initial diagnosis prior to any treatment.

Amplification of TCR beta CDR3 regions used RNA as the template. A set of HTBI primers served as the primers for a first-round RT-PCR of the TCR CDR3. In TCRdb, the multiplex PCR reads were re-called with MiXCR into one record per CDR3 protein. The sample gives about 520,000 distinct CDR3 sequences, roughly 20% of which show up once; about a quarter is in the top ten. Trimming took 5 bases from V and 1 from J, leaving 14 bases between them. Per germline, CDR1 LNHDA and CDR2 SQIVND (reference sequence). CDR3 length: 15 amino acids. This clonotype came up many times. What it recognizes is unknown. With a duration under 2 months, the hyperthyroidism was newly diagnosed in patients aged 18 to 65. Using around 10 ml of fresh peripheral blood, PBMCs were prepared. Study-wide points: Most clonotypes expanded in thyroid above 0.001 were likewise present in blood.

The V call is TRBV19, the J call TRBJ2-5, with D hard to call. The sequencing sample was made of blood. The receptor was isolated from a young man with Graves' hyperthyroidism. The CDR3 DNA reads TGTGCCAGTAGTCCCCTCTCGGAGCTCCAAGAGACCCAGTACTTC. Translated: CASSPLSELQETQYF. Full variable domain (rest looked up from reference TRBV19 and TRBJ2-5): DGGITQSPKYLFRKEGQNVTLSCEQNLNHDAMYWYRQDPGQGLRLIYYSQIVNDFQKGDIAEGYSVSREKKESFPLTVTSAQKNPTAFYLCASSPLSELQETQYFGPGTRLLVL.